Listed below are T cell receptor beta chains from one sample, sequenced in a study of T cell repertoires in cytomegalovirus infection. From the reads, TCRdb called clonotypes with MiXCR, one entry per CDR3 protein. The table lists about 160,000 distinct CDR3 sequences, roughly 21% of them singletons. The antigens of these receptors remain unknown. The material was CD8+ T cells from cultured PBMCs, obtained from culture after CMV antigen stimulation. The receptor set was obtained from a human donor in good health (CMV status not recorded). Some clones in this sample may be carry-over from other donors' samples. CDR3s include the opening cysteine and the closing phenylalanine or tryptophan. The size entry is marked missing in some rows and otherwise reads once, few, many or a size class.

j_gene: TRBJ2-5
abundance: NA
v_gene: TRBV29-1
CDR3aa: CSVGQGATYQETQYF

j_gene: TRBJ1-1
abundance: NA
v_gene: TRBV7-6
CDR3aa: CASSLSRDRGSSTEAFF

j_gene: TRBJ1-4
abundance: few
v_gene: TRBV7-2
CDR3aa: CASSLGSEKLFF

j_gene: TRBJ1-5
abundance: NA
v_gene: TRBV10-2
CDR3aa: CASSESPGINQPQHF

j_gene: TRBJ2-7
abundance: few
v_gene: TRBV7-2
CDR3aa: CASSLAPTSGPYEQYF

j_gene: TRBJ2-5
abundance: NA
v_gene: TRBV5-1
CDR3aa: CASSGQGQETQYF

j_gene: TRBJ1-1
abundance: many
v_gene: TRBV7-9
CDR3aa: CASSLGAAEAFF

j_gene: TRBJ2-7
abundance: NA
v_gene: TRBV12-3/TRBV12-4
CDR3aa: CASSWGSTYEQYF

j_gene: TRBJ1-3
abundance: many
v_gene: TRBV6-5
CDR3aa: CASSSGNSGNTIYF

j_gene: TRBJ1-1
abundance: many
v_gene: TRBV5-4
CDR3aa: CASSSAGMLNTEAFF

j_gene: TRBJ1-5
abundance: NA
v_gene: TRBV24-1
CDR3aa: CATSVVGQPQHF

j_gene: TRBJ1-1
abundance: NA
v_gene: TRBV7-9
CDR3aa: CASSTPGTGAMTEAFF

j_gene: TRBJ1-1
abundance: NA
v_gene: TRBV7-9
CDR3aa: CASSPRQGWSTEAFF

j_gene: TRBJ2-1
abundance: NA
v_gene: TRBV29-1
CDR3aa: CSLMDSGDNEQFF

j_gene: TRBJ2-3
abundance: once
v_gene: TRBV7-6
CDR3aa: CASSLPPTGTDTQYF

j_gene: TRBJ2-1
abundance: many
v_gene: TRBV15
CDR3aa: CATSGDRGGPYNEQFF

j_gene: TRBJ2-1
abundance: once
v_gene: TRBV28
CDR3aa: CASSFRGGNEQFF

j_gene: TRBJ1-3
abundance: few
v_gene: TRBV7-9
CDR3aa: CASSFLGNTIYF

j_gene: TRBJ1-1
abundance: few
v_gene: TRBV7-9
CDR3aa: CASSSPSTAGTWNTEAFF

j_gene: TRBJ2-1
abundance: NA
v_gene: TRBV6-6
CDR3aa: CASRDAGRSNEQFF